This entry is about one T cell receptor (beta chain). The CDR3 has 17 amino acids. Trimming cost V 0 bases and J 3 bases; bases outside gene matches: 6. Looked up from germline, CDR1 is GTSNPN and CDR2 is SVGIG (reference sequence). This sample was taken from a study of blood T cell repertoires in COVID-19. Looking at the study overall: The origin of the acute and convalescent COVID-19 samples was the United States, Italy and Spain. Sources were T cells, B-cell-depleted T cells, or PBMCs; the material itself was cDNA or gDNA.

Only in-frame clones appear in the TCRdb table, and some are missing; sequencing was by immunoSEQ multiplex PCR. The sample lists 14,000 to 15,000 clones, 70% to 90% occurring once. The specimen sequenced was peripheral blood. This TCR derives from a human donor in a cohort sampled during active COVID-19. V gene TRBV30 combines with J gene TRBJ1-6; 9 bases map to TRBD1. The CDR3: CAWSVRGQGIYNSPLHF. For the CDR3, the DNA is TGTGCCTGGAGTGTACGGGGACAGGGAATCTATAATTCACCCCTCCACTTT.